The 16 T cell receptor beta chains below all came from one sample that was sequenced in a study of blood T cell repertoires in COVID-19. Sequencing used immunoSEQ multiplex PCR; TCRdb keeps in-frame clones, though not all of them. This sample carries some 54,000 clones, 81% of them seen once, and the ten largest clones take approximately 27%. The sample was peripheral blood. These receptors originate from a woman of 80 years or more with COVID-19, enrolled during active disease.

The V gene is TRBV7-9, the J gene TRBJ1-1; 8 bases agree with TRBD1. Germline CDR1 reads SEHNR; CDR2 reads FQNEAQ (reference sequence). The length of the CDR3 is 16 residues. Trimming cost V 6 bases and J 5 bases; bases outside gene matches: 14. DNA of the CDR3: TGTGCCAGCAGTCCCGGACAGGGCGGGTATCGGACTGAAGCTTTCTTT. Protein: CASSPGQGGYRTEAFF.

This clone was detected only a few times. The chain joins TRBV10-3 to TRBJ2-1; 9 bases map to TRBD2. V trimming: 8 bases; J trimming: 0 bases; junction bases outside the gene matches: 17. The CDR3 is 19 residues long. The germline V gene encodes CDR1 ENHRY and CDR2 SYGVKD. CDR3 DNA: TGTGCCATCCAAAAGGGGGCTAGCGGGAAACTGAGCTCCTACAATGAGCAGTTCTTC. Translated: CAIQKGASGKLSSYNEQFF.

The genes are TRBV6-5 and TRBJ1-5; perhaps TRBD1 as D (5 bases). CDR1 and CDR2 from the germline V gene are MNHEY and SVGAGI. The ends were cut back, 8 bases at V and 7 bases at J, with 12 bases in the middle. The CDR3 totals 12 residues. In DNA, the CDR3 is TGTGCCAGCCAGGGAGGAAACCAGCCCCAGCATTTT. This encodes CASQGGNQPQHF.

This chain joins TRBV27 and TRBJ1-5, with D possibly TRBD1 on 5 matching bases. Trimming left V 6 bases short and J 4 bases short, with 19 bases between. The CDR3 has 16 residues. The germline CDR1 and CDR2 sequences are MNHEY and SMNVEV (reference sequence). The CDR3 bases are TGTGCCAGCAGCGAAATTGGGACTCGGGTAAATCAGCCCCAGCATTTT. This gives the protein CASSEIGTRVNQPQHF.

The J gene is TRBJ1-2, the V gene TRBV29-1; TRBD1 matches at 7 bases. This CDR3 contains 13 residues. V shed 0 bases and J 7 bases; nucleotides not matched to a gene: 5. Germline values: CDR1 SQVTM, CDR2 ANQGSEA. The CDR3 spells CSVEESGGRGYTF. Written as DNA, the CDR3 is TGCAGCGTTGAAGAGTCAGGGGGTCGTGGCTACACCTTC.

This clone is a singleton in its sample. CDR3 sequence reads: CASSLDGTDNEKLFF. The DNA for the CDR3 is TGTGCCAGCAGCTTAGACGGGACAGACAATGAAAAACTGTTTTTT. The chain joins TRBV7-9 to TRBJ1-4, with 7 bases aligning to TRBD1. The trim removed 1 base at V and 5 bases at J, leaving 4 bases unmatched. The CDR3 extends over 15 amino acids. CDR1 is SEHNR, CDR2 FQNEAQ, per germline (reference sequence).

In this sample, this clone turned up a few times. The rearrangement joins TRBV7-8 to TRBJ2-1; TRBD2 might be the D (6 bases). The V end lost 5 bases, the J end lost 0 bases, and 20 bases lay between the germline ends. Germline loops: CDR1 SGHVS, CDR2 FQNEAQ. This CDR3 region has 18 residues. The CDR3 nucleotides read TGTGCCAGCAGCCACTGGGAACTAGCAGAGAGCTCCTACAATGAGCAGTTCTTC. Amino acid sequence: CASSHWELAESSYNEQFF. Filled out from reference TRBV7-8 and TRBJ2-1, the complete variable domain reads GAGVSQSPRYKVAKRGQDVALRCDPISGHVSLFWYQQALGQGPEFLTYFQNEAQLDKSGLPSDRFFAERPEGSVSTLKIQRTQQEDSAVYLCASSHWELAESSYNEQFFGPGTRLTVL.

The chain employs TRBV18 and TRBJ1-1; possibly TRBD1 for D (5 bases). The ends were cut back, 5 bases at V and 1 base at J, with 8 bases in the middle. CDR1 is KGHSH and CDR2 is LQKENI in the germline V gene. The CDR3 has 13 residues. The DNA of the CDR3 is TGTGCCAGCTCATCGGGGGGGAACACTGAAGCTTTCTTT. This codes for CASSSGGNTEAFF.

The gene calls are TRBV19 and TRBJ2-1; TRBD2 aligns across 8 bases. The CDR3 spans 14 residues. V lost 10 bases, J lost 10 bases, and 15 bases stayed unmatched. Germline CDR1 reads LNHDA; CDR2 reads SQIVND (reference sequence). CDR3 residues: CATKNWQRGPEQFF. CDR3 sequence (DNA): TGTGCCACTAAAAACTGGCAGCGGGGGCCGGAGCAGTTCTTC.

The rearrangement uses TRBV6-4 and TRBJ2-7; D call uncertain. CDR1 is MRHNA and CDR2 is SNTAGT in the germline V gene. Trimming took 4 bases from V and 0 from J, leaving 10 bases between them. This CDR3 has 14 residues. DNA of the CDR3: TGTGCCAGCAGTGTGGAGATTAGCTCCTACGAGCAGTACTTC. Translation gives CASSVEISSYEQYF.

The sample holds one count of this clone. V usage is TRBV2 and J usage is TRBJ2-7; D unclear. Germline CDR1 is SNHLY and CDR2 is FYNNEI. This CDR3 has 13 amino acids. V lost 2 bases and J lost 4, with 9 bases in between. The CDR3 DNA is TGTGCCAGCAGTGAATTGAACCGGTACGAGCAGTACTTC. It codes for CASSELNRYEQYF.

This chain connects TRBV7-9 to TRBJ1-4; D is possibly TRBD1 (6 bases). Germline V gene data show CDR1 as SEHNR and CDR2 as FQNEAQ (reference sequence). Trimming took 4 bases from V and 5 from J, leaving 14 bases between them. The length of the CDR3 is 15 residues. Here the CDR3 reads CASSWDGGLNEKLFF. The CDR3 bases are TGTGCCAGCAGCTGGGACGGGGGGCTAAATGAAAAACTGTTTTTT.

This sequence joins TRBV7-8 and TRBJ2-5; 8 nucleotides align to TRBD2. The CDR3 is 15 amino acids. Germline V CDR1 and CDR2: SGHVS, FQNEAQ. With 1 base clipped from V and 4 bases from J, the junction kept 5 bases outside the gene matches. CDR3 protein: CASSLGSLAGETQYF. The CDR3 nucleotides read TGTGCCAGCAGCTTAGGTTCCCTAGCGGGAGAGACCCAGTACTTC.

The genes are TRBV10-3 and TRBJ2-5; D is ambiguous. The CDR3 length is 12 residues. Germline CDR1 is ENHRY and CDR2 is SYGVKD. Trimming cost V 10 bases and J 2 bases, with 11 bases left between them. The CDR3, as DNA: TGTGCCAGCTCTGGCACACAAGAGACCCAGTACTTC. It yields the protein CASSGTQETQYF.

V gene TRBV7-3 combines with J gene TRBJ2-7, with D unresolved. CDR1 SGHTA and CDR2 FQGTGA come from the germline V gene. V lost 2 bases and J lost 6, with 8 bases in between. CDR3 length: 12 residues. As DNA, the CDR3 is TGTGCCAGCAGCTTACTAGGCTCCGAGCAGTACTTC. Protein sequence: CASSLLGSEQYF.

The chain has TRBV11-1 and TRBJ2-2; unclear D gene. The ends were cut back, 0 bases at V and 4 bases at J, with 12 bases in the middle. This CDR3 is built from 16 residues. In germline, CDR1 is SGHAT, CDR2 FQDESV (reference sequence). In DNA form, the CDR3 reads TGTGCCAGCAGCTTAGCTGTGGTCTGGAGCACCGGGGAGCTGTTTTTT. It translates to CASSLAVVWSTGELFF.